A selection of T cell receptor beta chains follows, all from one sample in a study of CD8 T cells in ankylosing spondylitis. TCRdb passed the 5' RACE reads through MiXCR, listing each CDR3 protein once. Here the sample spans 750,000 to 850,000 distinct CDR3 sequences, over 9.5% being singletons. The specimen sequenced was blood, either unsorted or a sorted T cell fraction (not recorded which). The receptors were sampled from a male donor with ankylosing spondylitis. The CDR3 runs from the conserved cysteine through the conserved F or W. D genes are given only for firm matches. Some rows mark clone size as missing; the rest say once, few, many or name a class of expanded clone.

>16|NA|TRBD1|TRBJ2-1|TRBV20-1
TGCAGTGCTAGCACGCTACAGGGGTCCTCCTACAATGAGCAGTTCTTC
CSASTLQGSSYNEQFF
>15|NA|NA|TRBJ2-5|TRBV7-9
TGTGCCAGCAGCTTTCTCGCCCTCTCTAAAGAGACCCAGTACTTC
CASSFLALSKETQYF
>15|NA|NA|TRBJ2-5|TRBV4-1
TGCGCCAGCAGCCACCCTAGGAAGGGGCGGGAGACCCAGTACTTC
CASSHPRKGRETQYF
>16|NA|TRBD1|TRBJ2-1|TRBV27
TGTGCCAGCAGTAAGGACAGGGGGGGGTTACGGAATGAGCAGTTCTTC
CASSKDRGGLRNEQFF
>16|NA|TRBD2|TRBJ2-3|TRBV7-2
TGTGCCAGCAGCTGGCTAGCGGGGGGAATGTCAGATACGCAGTATTTT
CASSWLAGGMSDTQYF
>15|many|TRBD2|TRBJ2-1|TRBV12-3/TRBV12-4
TGTGCCAGCAGTTTAGGACTAGCGGAGGGGAATGAGCAGTTCTTC
CASSLGLAEGNEQFF
>16|NA|NA|TRBJ2-1|TRBV4-3
TGCGCCAGCAGCCAAGATGGAGGGGGAAAAGGGTTGAGGCAGTTCTTC
CASSQDGGGKGLRQFF
>15|many|NA|TRBJ2-1|TRBV29-1
TGCAGCGTTTATCTACTAGCAGGAACCTTCGATGAGCAGTTCTTC
CSVYLLAGTFDEQFF
>14|NA|NA|TRBJ2-7|TRBV5-1
TGCGCCAGCAGGAGGACGGAGCCCTCTACGGAGCAGTACTTC
CASRRTEPSTEQYF
>16|NA|TRBD1|TRBJ2-1|TRBV10-3
TGTGCCATCAGTGAGCTCGGACAGGGTATATCCAATGAGCAGTTCTTC
CAISELGQGISNEQFF
>12|few|NA|TRBJ2-1|TRBV12-3/TRBV12-4
TGTGCCAGCAGTTGGTTTTGGGACCAGCAGTTCTTC
CASSWFWDQQFF
>12|few|TRBD2|TRBJ2-4|TRBV7-2
TGTGCCAGCAGCCAAGCCGGGACTAGCTGGTACTTC
CASSQAGTSWYF
>15|many|NA|TRBJ2-1|TRBV5-1
TGCGCCAGCAGCATAACTAGTCCATCCTACAATGAGCAGTTCTTC
CASSITSPSYNEQFF
>12|many|NA|TRBJ1-2|TRBV12-3/TRBV12-4
TGTGCCAGCAGTTTCGTAGGAGGGACCTACACCTTC
CASSFVGGTYTF
>14|NA|TRBD1|TRBJ1-2|TRBV7-9
TGTGCCAGCAGCTACGGACAGGGGGCGGAAGGCTACACCTTC
CASSYGQGAEGYTF
>11|NA|NA|TRBJ2-3|TRBV6-5
TGTGCCAGCAGATCGGGACCCGCGCAGTATTTT
CASRSGPAQYF
>15|NA|NA|TRBJ2-2|TRBV18
TGTGCCAGCTCACCAAGAGAAATTTACACCGGGGAGCTGTTTTTT
CASSPREIYTGELFF
>14|NA|TRBD2|TRBJ2-7|TRBV18
TGTGCCAGCACGACTAGCGGGAGGAGGTACGAGCAGTACTTC
CASTTSGRRYEQYF
>15|few|TRBD1|TRBJ1-4|TRBV7-9
TGTGCCAGCGCCCCCCCCAGGGGGCGATCCGAGAAACTGTTTTTT
CASAPPRGRSEKLFF
>15|NA|NA|TRBJ1-3|TRBV6-1
TGTGCCAGCAGTGAATTGAGGGGTAGCGGAAACACCATATATTTT
CASSELRGSGNTIYF
>14|few|TRBD1|TRBJ2-5|TRBV2
TGTGCCAGCACCCGACAGGGGCTCGTGGAGACCCAGTACTTC
CASTRQGLVETQYF
>14|NA|NA|TRBJ2-7|TRBV4-1
TGCGCCAGCAGCCAGACAGGGAGGAGGTACGAGCAGTACTTC
CASSQTGRRYEQYF
>13|few|NA|TRBJ1-1|TRBV9
TGTGCCAGCGCCAGGGTGGTGAACACTGAAGCTTTCTTT
CASARVVNTEAFF
>15|NA|NA|TRBJ1-6|TRBV11-1
TGTGCCAGCAGCCTCGAATTTCCAGGGGATTCACCCCTCCACTTT
CASSLEFPGDSPLHF
>14|NA|TRBD1|TRBJ2-2|TRBV5-5
TGTGCCAGCAGCTTACGACAGGGGATCGGGGAGCTGTTTTTT
CASSLRQGIGELFF
>12|many|NA|TRBJ2-3|TRBV20-1
TGCAGTGCCGAACTAGCAACAGATACGCAGTATTTT
CSAELATDTQYF
>12|many|NA|TRBJ1-1|TRBV12-3/TRBV12-4
TGTGCCAGCAGCAAGGGGTGGACTGAAGCTTTCTTT
CASSKGWTEAFF
>15|few|TRBD2|TRBJ2-1|TRBV5-6
TGTGCCAGCAGCTTGGGACCCGCGGGAGGGACAAAGCAGTTCTTC
CASSLGPAGGTKQFF
>13|NA|NA|TRBJ1-2|TRBV20-1
TGCAGTGCTAGAGTCAGACCTAACTATGGCTACACCTTC
CSARVRPNYGYTF
>16|few|NA|TRBJ2-2|TRBV4-3
TGCGCCAGCAGCCAAGAACCTTCCGACCGGCGCGGGGAGCTGTTTTTT
CASSQEPSDRRGELFF
>14|NA|NA|TRBJ2-2|TRBV30
TGTGCCTGGAGTGTATCAGTATTCACCGGGGAGCTGTTTTTT
CAWSVSVFTGELFF
>14|many|TRBD1|TRBJ1-1|TRBV20-1
TGCAGTGCAGGCACAGGGGTCCCGTACACTGAAGCTTTCTTT
CSAGTGVPYTEAFF
>13|many|TRBD1|TRBJ2-7|TRBV29-1
TGCAGCGTTGTGCCAGGGGGCTGGAGAGAGCAGTACTTC
CSVVPGGWREQYF
>14|few|NA|TRBJ2-7|TRBV5-1
TGCGCCAGCAGCCCGCTCCGGGACACTTACGAGCAGTACTTC
CASSPLRDTYEQYF
>15|NA|NA|TRBJ1-2|TRBV7-2
TGTGCCAGCAGCTTAGCCCGTGGAGTAAGCTATGGCTACACCTTC
CASSLARGVSYGYTF
>14|few|NA|TRBJ1-2|TRBV5-1
TGCGCCAGCAGCTTGGGTGGGGAATCCTATGGCTACACCTTC
CASSLGGESYGYTF
>14|few|NA|TRBJ1-1|TRBV29-1
TGCAGCGTTGAATCGGTTCTGGGGGGCACTGAAGCTTTCTTT
CSVESVLGGTEAFF
>14|few|NA|TRBJ2-7|TRBV3-1
TGTGCCAGCAGCCAAACCGGGACTGGATACGAGCAGTACTTC
CASSQTGTGYEQYF
>17|NA|NA|TRBJ2-1|TRBV27
TGTGCCAGCAGTTCCCCCCCTATTGCGGCCTGGAGGGATGAGCAGTTCTTC
CASSSPPIAAWRDEQFF
>15|few|NA|TRBJ2-7|TRBV18
TGTGCCAGCTCACCACTGGGGACTCTAGCCTACGAGCAGTACTTC
CASSPLGTLAYEQYF